This record concerns one TCR beta chain sequence. Profiled with immunoSEQ multiplex PCR; TCRdb holds only in-frame clones, not every one. The sample holds 100,000 to 150,000 clones, around 81% seen once. V was pared by 6 bases and J by 5 bases, with 4 bases of the junction left unmatched. This CDR3 has 14 residues. CDR1 and CDR2 (germline): MNHEY, SVGAGI. This specimen comes from a study of blood T cell repertoires in COVID-19. The chain links TRBV6-5 to TRBJ2-2; the match to TRBD2 covers 9 bases. Sequenced: peripheral blood. The TCR sequence derives from a middle-aged man with active or convalescent COVID-19. The CDR3 region is CASRRGGETGELFF. The CDR3 DNA follows: TGTGCCAGCAGGCGGGGGGGAGAAACCGGGGAGCTGTTTTTT.